These T cell receptor beta chains were read from a single sample in a study of OX40 agonist ivuxolimab in advanced cancers. This table comes from immunoSEQ multiplex PCR, and its TCRdb copy is limited to in-frame clones, with some not included. This sample has over 30,000 clones; more than 60% occur once, and the top ten carry less than 15%. Sequenced here: CD4+ or CD8+ T cells sorted from blood, sampled in a trial of the OX40 agonist ivuxolimab. Every receptor here comes from an adult with an advanced solid tumor such as melanoma, head and neck, liver or kidney cancer. Both conserved end residues are part of each CDR3. A D gene is named only where the DNA matches it firmly. Part of the rows lack a size; the others show once, few, many or a class for expanded clones.

NA	TRBV10-3	TRBJ1-2	NA	TGTGCCATCACGGGCGATGGGGTCTATGGCTACACCTTC	CAITGDGVYGYTF
NA	TRBV7-6	TRBJ2-5	TRBD1	TGTGCCAGCAGCTTAGGGACAGGGATGGAGACCCAGTACTTC	CASSLGTGMETQYF
NA	TRBV30	TRBJ1-2	NA	TGTGCCTGGAGTGTACTTAGGTCTGGGGGGTCCCATCGCTACACCTTC	CAWSVLRSGGSHRYTF
once	TRBV7-2	TRBJ2-1	NA	TGTGCCAGCAGCTTAGGGTATTCCGATGAGCAGTTCTTC	CASSLGYSDEQFF
NA	TRBV7-2	TRBJ2-2	NA	TGTGCCAGCAGCCAAAATGGGGGGCTTGGGGAGCTGTTTTTT	CASSQNGGLGELFF
once	TRBV5-5	TRBJ1-6	TRBD1	TGTGCCAGCAGCTCACAGGGGAGCTCCTATAATTCACCCCTCCACTTT	CASSSQGSSYNSPLHF
NA	TRBV4-1	TRBJ1-1	NA	TGCGCCAGCAGCCGGGAGTCCGAAGCTTTCTTT	CASSRESEAFF
NA	TRBV25-1	TRBJ2-1	TRBD1	TGTGCCAGTGAAAGGGACAGGGGGCGCAATGAGCAGTTCTTC	CASERDRGRNEQFF
NA	TRBV11-2	TRBJ2-7	NA	TGCGCCAGCAGCCTCCAACCGGGGGGCCGGAACGAGCAGTACTTC	CASSLQPGGRNEQYF
once	TRBV9	TRBJ2-1	TRBD2	TGTGCCAGCAGCCCACGCACCGACCCGAGCTTGGCGGGAGTCTCTTACAATGAGCAGTTCTTC	CASSPRTDPSLAGVSYNEQFF
NA	TRBV19	TRBJ2-1	TRBD1	TGTGCCAGTAGTACCCCCGGGACAGCCTACAATGAGCAGTTCTTC	CASSTPGTAYNEQFF
NA	TRBV6-5	TRBJ1-6	NA	TGTGCCAGCAGCATGGACAGCCCAAATTCACCCCTCCACTTT	CASSMDSPNSPLHF
NA	TRBV6-6	TRBJ1-2	TRBD1	TGTGCCAGCAGTTACTCGCGGACAGGGGACTATGGCTACACCTTC	CASSYSRTGDYGYTF
NA	TRBV28	TRBJ2-7	TRBD1	TGTGCCAGCAGTTCCACCGGGACAGGCTCCTACGAGCAGTACTTC	CASSSTGTGSYEQYF
few	TRBV18	TRBJ2-4	NA	TGTGCCAGCTCAACCTCTGGCGGGGTGAGTTTGGGAGCCAAAAACATTCAGTACTTC	CASSTSGGVSLGAKNIQYF
NA	TRBV5-1	TRBJ2-7	NA	TGCGCCAGCAGCTTGGGGGCTTGGTCCTACGAGCAGTACTTC	CASSLGAWSYEQYF
NA	TRBV27	TRBJ1-1	NA	TGTGCCAGCAGTTCCCGGACAGTTATGAACACTGAAGCTTTCTTT	CASSSRTVMNTEAFF
few	TRBV5-1	TRBJ2-7	NA	TGCGCCAGCAGCTTGGGGGCGCGGTACGAGCAGTACTTC	CASSLGARYEQYF
NA	TRBV5-5	TRBJ2-5	NA	TGTGCCAGCTCCAGTAAAGAGACCCAGTACTTC	CASSSKETQYF
NA	TRBV28	TRBJ1-6	NA	TGTGCCAGCAGTCTACAACCCCTCGGGGTGGCTTCACCCCTCCACTTT	CASSLQPLGVASPLHF
once	TRBV10-3	TRBJ1-4	NA	TGTGCCATCAGTGGGGGTGCCGATGAAAAACTGTTTTTT	CAISGGADEKLFF
NA	TRBV5-6	TRBJ1-5	TRBD1	TGTGCCAGCACCTACAGGGGGACAGGCAATCAGCCCCAGCATTTT	CASTYRGTGNQPQHF
NA	TRBV2	TRBJ2-2	TRBD2	TGTGCCAGCAGACCTACTAGCGGGAGGTGGACCGGGGAGCTGTTTTTT	CASRPTSGRWTGELFF
few	TRBV4-1	TRBJ2-5	TRBD1	TGCGCCAGCAGCCAAGAGCTGGCGAGGACAGGTTCGCGGGAGACCCAGTACTTC	CASSQELARTGSRETQYF
few	TRBV6-1	TRBJ1-1	NA	TGTGCCAGCACCCGCGGGGGCCCGAACACTGAAGCTTTCTTT	CASTRGGPNTEAFF
NA	TRBV6-1	TRBJ2-5	TRBD2	TGTGCCACCCGTTGGGGGGGATCGCAGGAGACCCAGTACTTC	CATRWGGSQETQYF
NA	TRBV9	TRBJ2-2	NA	TGTGCCAGCACCCGTACCGGGGAGACAGCCGGGGAGCTGTTTTTT	CASTRTGETAGELFF
NA	TRBV28	TRBJ1-4	NA	TGTGCCAGCAGTTCCCCGGGGGGTTCTAATGAAAAACTGTTTTTT	CASSSPGGSNEKLFF
NA	TRBV18	TRBJ1-5	NA	TGTGCCAGCTCACTGACCGGGGGGGCTGGGCAGCCCCAGCATTTT	CASSLTGGAGQPQHF
NA	TRBV19	TRBJ2-3	TRBD1	TGTGCCAGTAGACGGACAGGGGGCTCAGATACGCAGTATTTT	CASRRTGGSDTQYF
NA	TRBV7-3	TRBJ2-1	NA	TGTGCCAGCAGCTTCGTCCGACTAGTTTACAATGAGCAGTTCTTC	CASSFVRLVYNEQFF
NA	TRBV19	TRBJ2-7	TRBD1	TGTGCCAGTAGTTCTCGGGACAGGGCACAGTACTTC	CASSSRDRAQYF
NA	TRBV14	TRBJ2-7	NA	TGTGCCAGCAGCCAATCGGGGTTTGGCGAGCAGTACTTC	CASSQSGFGEQYF
NA	TRBV27	TRBJ2-7	NA	TGTGCCAGCAGTTCGACAGTAACCTACGAGCAGTACTTC	CASSSTVTYEQYF
few	TRBV19	TRBJ1-1	NA	TGTGCCAGTAGTACCCGGGACTGGGCGCTCGAAGCTTTCTTT	CASSTRDWALEAFF
NA	TRBV29-1	TRBJ2-3	NA	TGCAGCGTCCTTAGCAAGGCAGATACGCAGTATTTT	CSVLSKADTQYF
NA	TRBV27	TRBJ2-6	TRBD2	TGTGCCAGCAGTTGGGGAGGGCATAGGAATAAGAACGTCCTGACTTTC	CASSWGGHRNKNVLTF
NA	TRBV7-9	TRBJ2-1	NA	TGTGCCACCTCCCCTTCACCGAGGTCCAATGAGCAGTTCTTC	CATSPSPRSNEQFF
NA	TRBV18	TRBJ1-2	NA	TGTGCCAGCTCACCGACTACAGGGCCCAACTATGGCTACACCTTC	CASSPTTGPNYGYTF
NA	TRBV28	TRBJ2-6	NA	TGTGCCAGCGGAGCTCAGGGTGTCCTCTCTGGGGCCAACGTCCTGACTTTC	CASGAQGVLSGANVLTF
NA	TRBV6-5	TRBJ2-7	TRBD2	TGTGCCAGCAGTAGCCCGGGACTAGCGGACTACGAGCAGTACTTC	CASSSPGLADYEQYF
NA	TRBV10-2	TRBJ2-3	TRBD2	TGCGCCAGCGGACAAGCGGGGGGGTCAGATACGCAGTATTTT	CASGQAGGSDTQYF
medium-sized	TRBV14	TRBJ2-2	TRBD2	TGTGCCAGCAGCCCTTATACTAGCGGGAGTCTCCCGGGCACCGGGGAGCTGTTTTTT	CASSPYTSGSLPGTGELFF
NA	TRBV14	TRBJ1-3	NA	TGTGCCAGCAGCCATCGCGGGATCTCTGGAAACACCATATATTTT	CASSHRGISGNTIYF
NA	TRBV19	TRBJ2-5	TRBD1	TGTGCCAGTAGTACAGGGGGCGAGACCCAGTACTTC	CASSTGGETQYF
NA	TRBV7-2	TRBJ2-5	NA	TGTGCCAGCAGCTTTTATGAGACCCAGTACTTC	CASSFYETQYF
NA	TRBV19	TRBJ1-5	NA	TGTGCCAGTAATACAGCCCTCGAGTACCCCCAGCATTTT	CASNTALEYPQHF
NA	TRBV7-2	TRBJ1-4	NA	TGTGCCAGCAGCCCCGAACGGGCCGGCTCAGGGAAGGAAAAACTGTTTTTT	CASSPERAGSGKEKLFF
NA	TRBV7-2	TRBJ2-5	TRBD2	TGTGCCAGCAGCTTAGCCCTGGGGACTAGCGGGGAGACCCAGTACTTC	CASSLALGTSGETQYF
once	TRBV27	TRBJ2-2	TRBD1	TGTGCCAGCAGTTCCCTCCGACAGGGCGCCGGGGAGCTGTTTTTT	CASSSLRQGAGELFF
NA	TRBV5-6	TRBJ2-7	NA	TGTGCCAGCACCTCCGGTGGGGCCCACGAGCAGTACTTC	CASTSGGAHEQYF